The 10 T cell receptor beta chains below were found in one sample sequenced in a study of CD8+ T cells in alopecia areata. Once RNA had been extracted, it was reverse transcribed into cDNA to act as the sequencing template. The protocol was immunoSEQ multiplex PCR, while the TCRdb copy is restricted to in-frame clones and leaves out a portion. The sample holds over 100,000 clones, around 56% seen once. As for treatment: oral pan-JAK inhibitor, 5-10 mg twice daily. Sequenced here: CD4+ T cells sorted from blood, sampled at week 4, from a patient treated with tofacitinib. The receptors were gathered from a human donor with alopecia areata.

The chain combines TRBV14 with TRBJ2-5; D gene unclear. The germline CDR1 and CDR2 sequences are SGHDN and FVKESK. The CDR3 is made up of 14 amino acids. The V end was cut by 4 bases, the J end by 1 base, with 10 bases between. The CDR3 DNA sequence: TGTGCCAGCAGCCGACAATTTGTCCAAGAGACCCAGTACTTC. It encodes CASSRQFVQETQYF.

This CDR3 reads CASSSVVYLGGYTF. CDR3 nucleotides: TGTGCCAGCAGTTCGGTAGTCTACCTCGGGGGCTACACCTTC. The chain combines TRBV6-5 with TRBJ1-2; D not resolved. The CDR3 covers 14 residues. Trimming cost V 4 bases and J 8 bases, with 17 bases left between them. The germline CDR1 and CDR2 sequences are MNHEY and SVGAGI.

A few counts support this clone. The rearrangement links TRBV30 to TRBJ2-5; no reliable D call. The V and J ends lost 4 bases and 4 bases respectively, with 10 bases between them. The CDR3 spans 12 residues. Germline CDR1 GTSNPN, CDR2 SVGIG (reference sequence). The CDR3 DNA sequence: TGTGCCTGGAAGGGTGTCGGAGAGACCCAGTACTTC. Translation: CAWKGVGETQYF.

The rearrangement links TRBV29-1 to TRBJ1-6; D not resolved. Trimming removed 4 bases from V and 7 bases from J, with 11 bases in between. The CDR3 consists of 13 residues. Looked up from germline, CDR1 is SQVTM and CDR2 is ANQGSEA. The CDR3 nucleotides read TGCAGCGTTGTAGTATTCGAAAATTCACCCCTCCACTTT. It codes for CSVVVFENSPLHF.

This clone has only one observation. The chain recombines TRBV5-4 with TRBJ2-1; tentatively, D is TRBD1 (5 bases). Germline CDR1 reads SGHNT; CDR2 reads YYREEE (reference sequence). Trimming took 2 bases from V and 5 from J, leaving 8 bases between them. The CDR3 consists of 13 residues. This CDR3 is CASSFSRDNEQFF. As DNA, the CDR3 is TGTGCCAGCAGCTTCTCCAGGGACAATGAGCAGTTCTTC.

This clone was seen only once. The chain carries TRBV25-1 and TRBJ2-5; D is ambiguous. Trimming left V 4 bases short and J 1 base short, with 10 bases between. Per germline, CDR1 MGHDK and CDR2 SYGVNS. The CDR3 is made up of 14 amino acids. CDR3 coding DNA: TGTGCCAGCAGTGTATTGCCCAGCCAAGAGACCCAGTACTTC. Encoded protein: CASSVLPSQETQYF. Complete variable domain (other parts from reference TRBV25-1 and TRBJ2-5): EADIYQTPRYLVIGTGKKITLECSQTMGHDKMYWYQQDPGMELHLIHYSYGVNSTEKGDLSSESTVSRIRTEHFPLTLESARPSHTSQYLCASSVLPSQETQYFGPGTRLLVL.

The DNA of the CDR3 is TGTGCCAGCAGTGCAATCGTCAGGGTCACAGATACGCAGTATTTT. This sequence encodes CASSAIVRVTDTQYF. The J gene is TRBJ2-3, the V gene TRBV2; the D gene is possibly TRBD1 (5 bases). Per the germline V gene, CDR1 is SNHLY and CDR2 is FYNNEI. The CDR3 contains 15 residues. Trimming removed 4 bases at V and 2 bases at J, with 13 bases between.

The V gene is TRBV6-6, the J gene TRBJ1-2; the match to TRBD1 covers 7 bases. This CDR3 is 12 amino acids long. V dropped 10 bases and J dropped 4; count of bases not matched to a gene: 6. Looked up from germline, CDR1 is MNHNY and CDR2 is SVGAGI (reference sequence). CDR3 protein: CATGDRSYGYTF. CDR3 coding DNA: TGTGCCACCGGGGACAGATCCTATGGCTACACCTTC.

In its sample, this clone was seen a few times. The chain has TRBV5-5 and TRBJ1-1, with 7 bases identical to TRBD1. CDR1 and CDR2 from the germline V gene are SGHKS and YYEKEE (reference sequence). The J segment lost 1 base and the V segment lost 4 bases, leaving 7 bases of the junction unmatched. The CDR3 sequence is 15 residues long. DNA for the CDR3: TGTGCCAGCAGCCGAACACAGGGGACGAACACTGAAGCTTTCTTT. Residues: CASSRTQGTNTEAFF.

The V gene is TRBV29-1, the J gene TRBJ1-2, with a possible D match to TRBD1 (6 bases). The CDR3 is 16 residues long. V shed 4 bases and J shed 0 bases, with 18 bases lying between them. Germline loops: CDR1 SQVTM, CDR2 ANQGSEA. CDR3 DNA sequence: TGCAGCGTTGCTCTGGGGGCTAGGTCTACTAACTATGGCTACACCTTC. It yields the protein CSVALGARSTNYGYTF.